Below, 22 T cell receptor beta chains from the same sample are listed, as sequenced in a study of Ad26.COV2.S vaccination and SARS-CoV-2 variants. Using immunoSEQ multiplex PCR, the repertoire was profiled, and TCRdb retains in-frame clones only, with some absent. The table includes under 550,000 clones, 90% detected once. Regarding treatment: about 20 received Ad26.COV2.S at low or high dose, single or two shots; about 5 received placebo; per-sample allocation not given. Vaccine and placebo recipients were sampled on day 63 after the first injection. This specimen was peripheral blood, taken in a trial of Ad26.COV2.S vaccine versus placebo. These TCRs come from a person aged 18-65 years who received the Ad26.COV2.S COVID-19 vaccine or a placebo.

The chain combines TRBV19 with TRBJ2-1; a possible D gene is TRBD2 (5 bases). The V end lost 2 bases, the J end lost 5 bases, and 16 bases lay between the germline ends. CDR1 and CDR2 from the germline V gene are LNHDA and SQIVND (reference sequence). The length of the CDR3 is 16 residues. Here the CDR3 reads CASSISEGEIHNEQFF. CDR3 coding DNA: TGTGCCAGTAGTATAAGTGAGGGAGAGATTCACAATGAGCAGTTCTTC.

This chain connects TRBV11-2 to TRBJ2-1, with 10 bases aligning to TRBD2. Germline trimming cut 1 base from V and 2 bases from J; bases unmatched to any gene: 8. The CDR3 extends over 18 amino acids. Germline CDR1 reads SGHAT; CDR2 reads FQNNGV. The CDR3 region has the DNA TGTGCCAGCAGCTTAGTTGCTAGCGGGAGTTTCGCCTACAATGAGCAGTTCTTC. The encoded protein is CASSLVASGSFAYNEQFF. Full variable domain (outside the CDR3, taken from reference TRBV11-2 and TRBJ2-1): EAGVAQSPRYKIIEKRQSVAFWCNPISGHATLYWYQQILGQGPKLLIQFQNNGVVDDSQLPKDRFSAERLKGVDSTLKIQPAKLEDSAVYLCASSLVASGSFAYNEQFFGPGTRLTVL.

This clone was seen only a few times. The CDR3 region has the DNA TGTGCCAGCAGCCCCGCCGGGTCCTTGGCCTACGAGCAGTACTTC. Translation gives CASSPAGSLAYEQYF. The chain couples TRBV3-1 (or the pseudogene TRBV3-2) to TRBJ2-7; no reliable D call. This CDR3 comprises 15 residues. Trimming shortened V by 4 bases and J by 2 bases, and 15 bases separated the two germline ends. Germline-derived CDR1 and CDR2 are LGHDT and YNNKEL (reference sequence).

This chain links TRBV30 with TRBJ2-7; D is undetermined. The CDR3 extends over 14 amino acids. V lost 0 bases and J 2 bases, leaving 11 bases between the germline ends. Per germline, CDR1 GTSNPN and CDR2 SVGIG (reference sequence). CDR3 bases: TGTGCCTGGAGTGTACTTATTGGGGCCTACGAGCAGTACTTC. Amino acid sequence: CAWSVLIGAYEQYF.

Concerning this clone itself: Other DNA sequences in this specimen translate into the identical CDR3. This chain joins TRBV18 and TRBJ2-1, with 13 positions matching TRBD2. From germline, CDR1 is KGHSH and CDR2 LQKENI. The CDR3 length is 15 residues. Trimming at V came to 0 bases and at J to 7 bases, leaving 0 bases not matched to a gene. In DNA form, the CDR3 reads TGTGCCAGCTCACCACCGGGACTAGCGGGGAATGAGCAGTTCTTC. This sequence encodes CASSPPGLAGNEQFF.

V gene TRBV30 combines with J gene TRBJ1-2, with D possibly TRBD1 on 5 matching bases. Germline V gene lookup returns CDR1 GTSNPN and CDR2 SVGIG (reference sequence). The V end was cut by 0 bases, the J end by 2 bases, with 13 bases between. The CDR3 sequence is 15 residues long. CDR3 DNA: TGTGCCTGGAGTGTAGGGGCGGGACTCAACTATGGCTACACCTTC. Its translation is CAWSVGAGLNYGYTF.

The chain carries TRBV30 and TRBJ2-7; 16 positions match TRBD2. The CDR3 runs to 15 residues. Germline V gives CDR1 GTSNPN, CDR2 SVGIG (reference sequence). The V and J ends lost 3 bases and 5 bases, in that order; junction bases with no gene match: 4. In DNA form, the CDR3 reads TGTGCCTGGAGCGGGACTAGCGGGAGGGCGGACGAGCAGTACTTC. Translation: CAWSGTSGRADEQYF.

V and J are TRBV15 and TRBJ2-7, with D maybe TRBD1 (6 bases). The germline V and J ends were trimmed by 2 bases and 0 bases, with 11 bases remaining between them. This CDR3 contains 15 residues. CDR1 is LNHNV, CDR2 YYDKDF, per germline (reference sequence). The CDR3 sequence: CATSRRTVDSYEQYF. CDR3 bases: TGTGCCACCAGCAGAAGGACAGTCGACTCCTACGAGCAGTACTTC.

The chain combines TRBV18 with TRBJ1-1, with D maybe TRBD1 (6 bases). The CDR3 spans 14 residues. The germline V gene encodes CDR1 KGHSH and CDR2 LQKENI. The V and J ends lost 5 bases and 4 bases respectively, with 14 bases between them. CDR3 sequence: CASSVKQGTTEAFF. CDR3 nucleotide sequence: TGTGCCAGCTCAGTCAAACAGGGAACCACTGAAGCTTTCTTT.

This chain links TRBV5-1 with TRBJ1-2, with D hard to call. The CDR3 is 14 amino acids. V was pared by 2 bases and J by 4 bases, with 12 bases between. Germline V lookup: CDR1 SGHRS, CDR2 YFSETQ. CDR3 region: CASSLTSTGYGYTF. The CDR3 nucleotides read TGCGCCAGCAGCTTAACCTCGACGGGCTATGGCTACACCTTC.

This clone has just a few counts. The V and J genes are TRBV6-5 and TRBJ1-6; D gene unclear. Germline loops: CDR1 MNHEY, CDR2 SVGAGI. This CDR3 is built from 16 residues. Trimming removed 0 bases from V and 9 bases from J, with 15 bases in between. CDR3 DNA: TGTGCCAGCAGTTACTCCACCCCGGGAGGTACTTCACCCCTCCACTTT. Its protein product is CASSYSTPGGTSPLHF.

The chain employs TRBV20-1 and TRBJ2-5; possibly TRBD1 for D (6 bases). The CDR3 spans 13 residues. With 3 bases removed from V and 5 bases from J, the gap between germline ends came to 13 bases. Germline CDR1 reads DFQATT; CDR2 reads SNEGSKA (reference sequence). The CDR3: CSASAGVEETQYF. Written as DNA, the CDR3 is TGCAGTGCTAGTGCAGGGGTTGAGGAGACCCAGTACTTC.

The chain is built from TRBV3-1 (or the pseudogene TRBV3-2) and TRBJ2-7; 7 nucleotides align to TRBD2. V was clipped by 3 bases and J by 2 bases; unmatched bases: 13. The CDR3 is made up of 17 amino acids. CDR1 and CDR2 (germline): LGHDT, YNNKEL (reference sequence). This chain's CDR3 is CASSQSTGTKSPYEQYF. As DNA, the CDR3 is TGTGCCAGCAGCCAGAGCACCGGGACTAAGAGTCCCTACGAGCAGTACTTC.

CDR3 sequence (DNA): TGCGCCAGCAGCTTTGGGCAGAAGGAAGAGACCCAGTACTTC. It is translated as CASSFGQKEETQYF. The chain joins TRBV5-1 to TRBJ2-5, with D unclear. The CDR3 loop spans 14 amino acids. Per germline, CDR1 SGHRS and CDR2 YFSETQ. Trimming removed 2 bases at V and 3 bases at J, with 11 bases between.

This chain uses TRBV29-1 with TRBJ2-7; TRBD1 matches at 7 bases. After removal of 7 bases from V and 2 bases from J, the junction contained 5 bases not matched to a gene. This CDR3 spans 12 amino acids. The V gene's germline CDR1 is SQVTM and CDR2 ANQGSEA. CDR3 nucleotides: TGCAGCGCCCGACAGGGACCCTACGAGCAGTACTTC. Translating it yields CSARQGPYEQYF.

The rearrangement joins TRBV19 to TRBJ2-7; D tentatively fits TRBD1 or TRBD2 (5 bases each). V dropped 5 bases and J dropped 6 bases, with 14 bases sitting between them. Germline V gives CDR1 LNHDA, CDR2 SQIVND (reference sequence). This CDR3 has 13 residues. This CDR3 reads CASSWDGRSEQYF. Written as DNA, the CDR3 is TGTGCCAGTAGTTGGGACGGCCGGAGCGAGCAGTACTTC.

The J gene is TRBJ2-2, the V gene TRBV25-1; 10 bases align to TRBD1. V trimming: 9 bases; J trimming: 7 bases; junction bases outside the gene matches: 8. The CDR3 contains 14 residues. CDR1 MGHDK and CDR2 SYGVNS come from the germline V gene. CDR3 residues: CARDGQGEGGELFF. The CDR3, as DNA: TGTGCCAGAGACGGACAGGGGGAGGGCGGGGAGCTGTTTTTT.

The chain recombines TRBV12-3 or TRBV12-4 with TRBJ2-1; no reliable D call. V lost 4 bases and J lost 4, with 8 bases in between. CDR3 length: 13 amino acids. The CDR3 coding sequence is TGTGCCAGCAGTTATGGTTCGTACAATGAGCAGTTCTTC. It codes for CASSYGSYNEQFF.

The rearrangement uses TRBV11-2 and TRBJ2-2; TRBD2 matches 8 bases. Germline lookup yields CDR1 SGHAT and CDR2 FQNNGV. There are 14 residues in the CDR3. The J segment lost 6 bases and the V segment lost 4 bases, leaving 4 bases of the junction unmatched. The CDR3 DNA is TGTGCCAGCAGCTCCAACGGGGGGGCCGGGGAGCTGTTTTTT. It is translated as CASSSNGGAGELFF.

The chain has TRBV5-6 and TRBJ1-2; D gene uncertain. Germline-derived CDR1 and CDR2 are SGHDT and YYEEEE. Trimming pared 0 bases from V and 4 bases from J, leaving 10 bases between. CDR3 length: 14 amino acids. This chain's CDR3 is CASSLGIRSYGYTF. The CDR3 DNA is TGTGCCAGCAGCTTGGGGATCCGGTCCTATGGCTACACCTTC.

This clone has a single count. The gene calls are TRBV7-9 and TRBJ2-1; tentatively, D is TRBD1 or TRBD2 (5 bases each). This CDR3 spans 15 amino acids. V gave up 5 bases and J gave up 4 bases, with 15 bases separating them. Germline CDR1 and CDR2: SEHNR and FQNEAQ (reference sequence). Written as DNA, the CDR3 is TGTGCCAGCAGCGCTCCGGGACCCACGTACAATGAGCAGTTCTTC. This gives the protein CASSAPGPTYNEQFF. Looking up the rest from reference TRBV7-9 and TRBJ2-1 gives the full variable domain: DTGVSQNPRHKITKRGQNVTFRCDPISEHNRLYWYRQTLGQGPEFLTYFQNEAQLEKSRLLSDRFSAERPKGSFSTLEIQRTEQGDSAMYLCASSAPGPTYNEQFFGPGTRLTVL.

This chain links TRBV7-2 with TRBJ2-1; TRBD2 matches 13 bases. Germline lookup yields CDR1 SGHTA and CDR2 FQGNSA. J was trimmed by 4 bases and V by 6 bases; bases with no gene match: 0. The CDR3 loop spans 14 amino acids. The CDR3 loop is CASRLAGGYNEQFF. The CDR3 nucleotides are TGTGCCAGCAGACTAGCGGGAGGGTACAATGAGCAGTTCTTC.